This TCR beta chain was recovered during a study of blood T cell repertoires in COVID-19. The overall study: Italy, Spain and the United States were the sources of the convalescent and acute COVID-19 samples. From T cells, B-cell-depleted T cells, or PBMCs came the material, which was cDNA or gDNA.

Authors' data handling: Estimates of nucleated cell counts were drawn from the amplification of reference gene primers. Sequenced by immunoSEQ multiplex PCR; TCRdb stores in-frame clones only, minus some. That table supplies the V and J calls and clone size; D and trimming were determined from the DNA. The sample records fewer than 350,000 clones, 65% to 90% being singletons. The CDR3 is 17 residues long. V was shortened by 2 bases and J by 0 bases, with 14 bases between the two germline ends. The V gene's germline CDR1 is SNHLY and CDR2 FYNNEI. The chain combines TRBV2 with TRBJ1-5; TRBD1 might be the D (5 bases). The TCR comes from a human donor in a cohort sampled during active COVID-19. Sequenced: peripheral blood. The CDR3 DNA is TGTGCCAGCAGTGAACCCGGGACTCCAAATAGCAATCAGCCCCAGCATTTT. It encodes CASSEPGTPNSNQPQHF.